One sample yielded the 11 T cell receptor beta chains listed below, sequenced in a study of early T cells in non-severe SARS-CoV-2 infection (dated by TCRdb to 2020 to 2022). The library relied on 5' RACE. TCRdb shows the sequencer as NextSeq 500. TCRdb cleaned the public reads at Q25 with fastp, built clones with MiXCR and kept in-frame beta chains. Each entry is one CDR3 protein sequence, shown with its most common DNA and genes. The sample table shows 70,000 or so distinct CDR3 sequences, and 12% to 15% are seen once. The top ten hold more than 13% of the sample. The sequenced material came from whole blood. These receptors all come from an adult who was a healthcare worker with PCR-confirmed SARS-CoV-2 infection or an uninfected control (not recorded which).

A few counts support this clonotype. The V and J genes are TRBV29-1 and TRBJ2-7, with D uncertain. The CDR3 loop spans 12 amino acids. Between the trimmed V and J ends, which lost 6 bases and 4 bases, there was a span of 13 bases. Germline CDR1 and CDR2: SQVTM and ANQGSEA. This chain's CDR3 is CSVGHTIYEQYF. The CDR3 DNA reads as TGCAGCGTCGGTCACACCATATACGAGCAGTACTTC.

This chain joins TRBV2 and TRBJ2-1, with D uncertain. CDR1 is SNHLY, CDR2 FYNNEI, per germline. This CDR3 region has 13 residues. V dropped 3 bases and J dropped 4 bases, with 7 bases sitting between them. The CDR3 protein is CASSEELYNEQFF. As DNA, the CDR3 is TGTGCCAGCAGTGAGGAGCTATACAATGAGCAGTTCTTC.

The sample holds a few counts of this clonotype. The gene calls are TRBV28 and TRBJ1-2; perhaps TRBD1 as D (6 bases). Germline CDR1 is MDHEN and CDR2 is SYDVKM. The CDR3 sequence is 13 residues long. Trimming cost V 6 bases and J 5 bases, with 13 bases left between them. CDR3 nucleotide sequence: TGTGCCAGCAGAACCGGGACACAGTATGGCTACACCTTC. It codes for CASRTGTQYGYTF.

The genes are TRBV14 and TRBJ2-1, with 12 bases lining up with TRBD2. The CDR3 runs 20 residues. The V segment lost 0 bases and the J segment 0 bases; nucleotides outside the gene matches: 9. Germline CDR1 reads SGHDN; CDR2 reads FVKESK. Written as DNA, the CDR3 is TGTGCCAGCAGCCAAGAGGTGGCTAGCGGGGGGGTAAGCTCCTACAATGAGCAGTTCTTC. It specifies CASSQEVASGGVSSYNEQFF.

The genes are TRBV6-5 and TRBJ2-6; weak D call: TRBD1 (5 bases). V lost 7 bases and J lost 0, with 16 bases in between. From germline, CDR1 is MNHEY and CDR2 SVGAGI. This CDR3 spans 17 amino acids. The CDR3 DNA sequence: TGTGCCAGCACCGACAGAAGTAGTCTCTCTGGGGCCAACGTCCTGACTTTC. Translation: CASTDRSSLSGANVLTF.

CDR3 loop: CASSLGDRDGAFF. CDR3 sequence (DNA): TGTGCCAGCAGCTTAGGAGACAGGGACGGAGCTTTCTTT. The chain is built from TRBV13 and TRBJ1-1; TRBD1 matches 7 bases. V was clipped by 0 bases and J by 10 bases; unmatched bases: 5. CDR3 length equals 13 residues. Per the germline V gene, CDR1 is PRHDT and CDR2 is FYEKMQ (reference sequence).

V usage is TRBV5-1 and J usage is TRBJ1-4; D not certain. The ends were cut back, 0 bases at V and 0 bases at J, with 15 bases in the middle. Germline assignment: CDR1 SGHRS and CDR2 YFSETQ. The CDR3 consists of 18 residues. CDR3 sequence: CASSLAGVLPTTNEKLFF. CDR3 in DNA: TGCGCCAGCAGCTTGGCCGGTGTCCTCCCCACAACTAATGAAAAACTGTTTTTT.

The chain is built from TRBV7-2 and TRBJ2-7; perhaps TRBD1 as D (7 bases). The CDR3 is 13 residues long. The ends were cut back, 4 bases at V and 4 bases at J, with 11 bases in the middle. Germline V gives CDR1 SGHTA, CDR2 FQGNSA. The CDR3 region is CASSSQGRYEQYF. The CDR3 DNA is TGTGCCAGCAGCTCACAGGGGAGGTACGAGCAGTACTTC.

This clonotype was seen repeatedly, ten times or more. CDR3 in DNA: TGTGCCAGCAGCCAAGGGTTAGGGGGAACCTACGAGCAGTACTTC. Protein product: CASSQGLGGTYEQYF. The chain employs TRBV3-1 and TRBJ2-7; weak D call: TRBD1 (6 bases). V shed 1 base and J shed 2 bases, with 12 bases lying between them. The germline gives CDR1 LGHDT, CDR2 YNNKEL (reference sequence). The CDR3 sequence is 15 residues long.

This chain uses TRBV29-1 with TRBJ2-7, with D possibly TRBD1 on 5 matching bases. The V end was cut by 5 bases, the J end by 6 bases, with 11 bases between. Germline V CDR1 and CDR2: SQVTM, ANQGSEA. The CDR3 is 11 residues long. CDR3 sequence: CSVKMGPEQYF. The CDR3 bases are TGCAGCGTTAAGATGGGGCCCGAGCAGTACTTC.

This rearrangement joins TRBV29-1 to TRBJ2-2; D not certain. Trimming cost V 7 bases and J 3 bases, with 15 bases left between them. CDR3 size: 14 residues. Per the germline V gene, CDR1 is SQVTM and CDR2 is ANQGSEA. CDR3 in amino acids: CSASGPIDTGELFF. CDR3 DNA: TGCAGCGCCTCAGGCCCTATCGACACCGGGGAGCTGTTTTTT.